This T cell receptor (beta chain) was sequenced during a study of CD8+CD57+ T cells in acquired aplastic anemia. Patients included in sequencing had previously demonstrated CD8+CD57+ cell expansion by flow cytometry. This clonotype was seen only a few times. The germline V gene encodes CDR1 SGHRS and CDR2 YFSETQ. V shed 5 bases and J shed 3 bases, with 13 bases lying between them. CDR3 length: 14 residues. CDR3 and TCR beta VDJ profiling relied on a genomic DNA template. One entry per CDR3 protein results from TCRdb running MiXCR on the reads. The table includes roughly 160,000 distinct CDR3 sequences, 70% to 80% detected once.

The sequenced material came from sorted CD4+, CD8+, or CD8+CD57+ T cells (not recorded which) from PBMCs. This TCR was sampled from a human donor with aplastic anemia. The chain couples TRBV5-1 to TRBJ2-3; D tentatively fits TRBD1 or TRBD2 (5 bases each). For the CDR3, the DNA is TGCGCCAGCAGTGGGCAGGGCGGGACAGATACGCAGTATTTT. This codes for CASSGQGGTDTQYF.